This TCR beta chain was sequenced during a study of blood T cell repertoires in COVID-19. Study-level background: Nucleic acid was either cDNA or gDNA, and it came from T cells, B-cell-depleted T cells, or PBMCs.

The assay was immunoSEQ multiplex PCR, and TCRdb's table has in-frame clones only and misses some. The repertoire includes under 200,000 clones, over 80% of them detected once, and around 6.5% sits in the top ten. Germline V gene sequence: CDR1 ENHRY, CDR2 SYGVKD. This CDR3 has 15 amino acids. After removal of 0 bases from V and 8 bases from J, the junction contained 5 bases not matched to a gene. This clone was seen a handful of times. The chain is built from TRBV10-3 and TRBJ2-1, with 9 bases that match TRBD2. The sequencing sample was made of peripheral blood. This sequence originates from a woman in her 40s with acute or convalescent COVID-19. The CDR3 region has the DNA TGTGCCATCAGTGAGTCTAGCGGGAGTTCGGATGAGCAGTTCTTC. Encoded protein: CAISESSGSSDEQFF.